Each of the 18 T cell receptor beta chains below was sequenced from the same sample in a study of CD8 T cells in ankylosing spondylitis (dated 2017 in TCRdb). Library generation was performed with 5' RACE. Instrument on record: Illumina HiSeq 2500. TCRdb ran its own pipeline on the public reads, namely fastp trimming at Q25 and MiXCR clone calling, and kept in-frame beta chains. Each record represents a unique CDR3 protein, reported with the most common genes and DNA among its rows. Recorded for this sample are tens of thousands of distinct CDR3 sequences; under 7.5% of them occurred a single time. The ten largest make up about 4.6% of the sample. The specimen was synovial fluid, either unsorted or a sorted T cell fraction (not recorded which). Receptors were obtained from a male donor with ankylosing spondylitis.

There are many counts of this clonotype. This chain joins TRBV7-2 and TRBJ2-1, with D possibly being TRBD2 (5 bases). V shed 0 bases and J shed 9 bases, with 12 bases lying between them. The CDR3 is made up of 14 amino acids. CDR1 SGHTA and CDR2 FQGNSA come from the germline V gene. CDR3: CASSLALQSGEQFF. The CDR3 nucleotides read TGTGCCAGCAGCTTAGCGCTACAAAGCGGTGAGCAGTTCTTC.

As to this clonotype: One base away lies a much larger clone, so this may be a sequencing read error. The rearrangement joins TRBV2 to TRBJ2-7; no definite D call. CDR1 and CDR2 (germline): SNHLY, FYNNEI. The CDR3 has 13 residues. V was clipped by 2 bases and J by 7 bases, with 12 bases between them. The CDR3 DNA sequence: TGTGCCAGCAGTGAAAGGGCCGCTATGGAGCAGTACTTC. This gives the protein CASSERAAMEQYF.

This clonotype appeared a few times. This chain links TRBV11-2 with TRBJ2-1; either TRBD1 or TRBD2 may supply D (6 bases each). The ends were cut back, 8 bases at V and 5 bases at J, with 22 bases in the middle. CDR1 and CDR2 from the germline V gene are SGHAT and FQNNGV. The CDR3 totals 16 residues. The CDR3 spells CASFRGRGAIHNEQFF. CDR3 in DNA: TGTGCCAGCTTCAGAGGTAGGGGGGCTATTCACAATGAGCAGTTCTTC.

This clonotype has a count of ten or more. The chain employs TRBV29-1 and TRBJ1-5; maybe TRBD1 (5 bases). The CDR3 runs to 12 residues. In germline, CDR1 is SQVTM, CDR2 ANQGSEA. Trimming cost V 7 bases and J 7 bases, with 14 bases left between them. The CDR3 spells CSAQGLGQPQHF. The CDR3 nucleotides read TGCAGCGCCCAGGGATTAGGGCAGCCCCAGCATTTT.

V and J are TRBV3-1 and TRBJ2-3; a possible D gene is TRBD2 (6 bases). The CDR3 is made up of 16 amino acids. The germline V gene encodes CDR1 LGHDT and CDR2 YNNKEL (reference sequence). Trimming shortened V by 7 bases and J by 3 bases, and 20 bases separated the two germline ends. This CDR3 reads CASNRDGGGGTDTQYF. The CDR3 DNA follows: TGTGCCAGCAACCGCGACGGGGGAGGTGGGACAGATACGCAGTATTTT.

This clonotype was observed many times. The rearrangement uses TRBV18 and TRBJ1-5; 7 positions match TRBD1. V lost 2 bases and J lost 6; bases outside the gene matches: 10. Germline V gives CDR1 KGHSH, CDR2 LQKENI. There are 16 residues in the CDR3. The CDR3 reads CASSPVGGGAGQPQHF. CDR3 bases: TGTGCCAGCTCACCAGTGGGAGGGGGCGCGGGTCAGCCCCAGCATTTT.

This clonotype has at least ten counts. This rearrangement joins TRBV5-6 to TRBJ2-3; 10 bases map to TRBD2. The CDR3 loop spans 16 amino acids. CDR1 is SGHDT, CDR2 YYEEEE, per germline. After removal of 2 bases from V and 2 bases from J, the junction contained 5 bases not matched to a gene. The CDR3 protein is CASSFQTSGYTDTQYF. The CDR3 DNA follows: TGTGCCAGCAGCTTCCAGACTAGCGGGTACACAGATACGCAGTATTTT.

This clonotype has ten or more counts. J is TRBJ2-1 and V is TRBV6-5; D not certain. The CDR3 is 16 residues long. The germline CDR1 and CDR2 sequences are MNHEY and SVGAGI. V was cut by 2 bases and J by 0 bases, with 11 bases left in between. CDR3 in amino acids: CASSYGRVSSYNEQFF. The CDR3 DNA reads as TGTGCCAGCAGTTACGGTAGGGTGAGCTCCTACAATGAGCAGTTCTTC.

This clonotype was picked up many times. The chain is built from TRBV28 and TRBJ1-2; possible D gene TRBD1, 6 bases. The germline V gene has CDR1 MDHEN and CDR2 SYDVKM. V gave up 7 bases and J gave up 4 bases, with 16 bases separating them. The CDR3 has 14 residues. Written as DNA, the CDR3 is TGTGCCAGCAATATCCCGGGACAACGCTATGGCTACACCTTC. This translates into CASNIPGQRYGYTF.

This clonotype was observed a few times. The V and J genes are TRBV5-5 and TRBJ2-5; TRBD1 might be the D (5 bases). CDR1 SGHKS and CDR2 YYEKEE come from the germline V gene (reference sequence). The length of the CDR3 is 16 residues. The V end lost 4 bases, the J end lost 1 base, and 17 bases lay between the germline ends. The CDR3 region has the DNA TGTGCCAGCAGCCCACCCGGGCAGGGTGGCCAAGAGACCCAGTACTTC. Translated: CASSPPGQGGQETQYF.

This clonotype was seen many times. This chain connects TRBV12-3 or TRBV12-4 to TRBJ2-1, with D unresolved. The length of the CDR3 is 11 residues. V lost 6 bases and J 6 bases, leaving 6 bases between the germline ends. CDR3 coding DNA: TGTGCCAGCAGCTCATTCAATGAGCAGTTCTTC. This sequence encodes CASSSFNEQFF.

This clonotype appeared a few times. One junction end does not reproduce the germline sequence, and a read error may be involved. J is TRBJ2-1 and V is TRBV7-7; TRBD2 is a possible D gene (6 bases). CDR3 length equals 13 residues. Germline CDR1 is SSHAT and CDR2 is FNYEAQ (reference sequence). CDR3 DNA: TGTGCTAGCAGCTCCGGGCCGGGGGTTGAGCAGTTCTTC. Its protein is CASSSGPGVEQFF.

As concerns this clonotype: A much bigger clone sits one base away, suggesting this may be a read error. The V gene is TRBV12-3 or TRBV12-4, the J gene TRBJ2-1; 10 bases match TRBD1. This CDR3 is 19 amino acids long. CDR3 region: CAISFRPGPGTGVYNEQFF. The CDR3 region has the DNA TGTGCCATCAGTTTCCGACCCGGACCCGGGACAGGGGTATACAATGAGCAGTTCTTC.

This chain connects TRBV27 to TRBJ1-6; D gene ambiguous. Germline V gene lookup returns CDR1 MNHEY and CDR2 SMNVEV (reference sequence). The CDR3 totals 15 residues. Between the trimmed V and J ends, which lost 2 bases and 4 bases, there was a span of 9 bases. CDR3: CASSLNREYNSPLHF. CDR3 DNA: TGTGCCAGCAGTTTAAACAGAGAGTATAATTCACCCCTCCACTTT.

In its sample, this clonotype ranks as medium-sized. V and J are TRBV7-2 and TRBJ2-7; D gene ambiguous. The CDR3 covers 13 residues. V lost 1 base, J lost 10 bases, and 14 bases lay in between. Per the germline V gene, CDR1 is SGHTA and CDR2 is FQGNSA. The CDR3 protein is CASSLGASTPQYF. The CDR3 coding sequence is TGTGCCAGCAGCTTAGGAGCCAGCACGCCCCAGTACTTC.

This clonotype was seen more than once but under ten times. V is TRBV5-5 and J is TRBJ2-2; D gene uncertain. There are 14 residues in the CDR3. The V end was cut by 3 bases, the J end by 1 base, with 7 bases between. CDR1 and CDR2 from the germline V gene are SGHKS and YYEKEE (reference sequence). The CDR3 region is CASSSSVNTGELFF. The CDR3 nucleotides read TGTGCCAGCAGCTCTTCAGTGAACACCGGGGAGCTGTTTTTT.

The CDR3 DNA sequence: TGTGCCAGTAATCTAGGGTCTAGCTCCCCCCAGTTCTTC. This encodes CASNLGSSSPQFF. The V gene is TRBV19, the J gene TRBJ2-1; weak D call: TRBD2 (5 bases). Looked up from germline, CDR1 is LNHDA and CDR2 is SQIVND (reference sequence). CDR3 size: 13 residues. V lost 7 bases to trimming and J lost 13 bases, with 20 bases between them. The complete variable domain, with remaining parts taken from reference TRBV19 and TRBJ2-1, reads DGGITQSPKYLFRKEGQNVTLSCEQNLNHDAMYWYRQDPGQGLRLIYYSQIVNDFQKGDIAEGYSVSREKKESFPLTVTSAQKNPTAFYLCASNLGSSSPQFFGPGTRLTVL.

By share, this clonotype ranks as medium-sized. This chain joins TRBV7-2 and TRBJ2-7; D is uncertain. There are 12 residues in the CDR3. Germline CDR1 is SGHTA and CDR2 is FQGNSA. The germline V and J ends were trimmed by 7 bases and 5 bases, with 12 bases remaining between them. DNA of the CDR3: TGTGCCAGCAAAGGCCCTGGGGACGAGCAGTACTTC. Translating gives CASKGPGDEQYF.